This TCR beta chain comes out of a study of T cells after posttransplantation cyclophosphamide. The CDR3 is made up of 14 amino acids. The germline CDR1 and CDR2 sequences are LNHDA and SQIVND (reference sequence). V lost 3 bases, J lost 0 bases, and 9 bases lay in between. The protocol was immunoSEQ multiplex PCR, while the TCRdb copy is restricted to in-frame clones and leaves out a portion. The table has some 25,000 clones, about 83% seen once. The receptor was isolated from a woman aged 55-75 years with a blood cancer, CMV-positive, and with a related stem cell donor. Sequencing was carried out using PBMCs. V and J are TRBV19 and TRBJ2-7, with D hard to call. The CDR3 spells CASSILADSYEQYF. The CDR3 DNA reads TGTGCCAGTAGTATTTTGGCAGACTCCTACGAGCAGTACTTC.